This TCR beta chain was observed in a study of cytomegalovirus exposure and HLA in healthy donors. Both 60 Vbeta primers and 13 Jbeta primers went into the PCR. Using immunoSEQ multiplex PCR, the repertoire was profiled, and TCRdb retains in-frame clones only, with some absent. The data hold 130,000 to 150,000 clones, with around 80% observed a single time. Between the trimmed V and J ends, which lost 3 bases and 5 bases, there was a span of 11 bases. The germline V gene has CDR1 SGHKS and CDR2 YYEKEE (reference sequence). The CDR3 runs 14 residues. The source of this sequence is a middle-aged woman in good health and CMV-seropositive. The rearrangement links TRBV5-5 to TRBJ1-4; D gene ambiguous. The sequencing input was PBMCs. The CDR3 sequence: CASSSRERNEKLFF. DNA of the CDR3: TGTGCCAGCAGCTCCCGGGAGAGGAATGAAAAACTGTTTTTT.